This is a list of T cell receptor beta chains from one sample in a study of blood T cell repertoires in COVID-19. Profiled with immunoSEQ multiplex PCR; TCRdb holds only in-frame clones, not every one. The sample lists about 150,000 clones; around 80% were seen once. The sequenced material came from PBMCs or T cells enriched from blood (not recorded which). These receptors originate from a woman between 45 and 60 years old who had recovered from COVID-19. The CDR3 runs from the conserved cysteine through the conserved F or W. D genes are given only for firm matches. Clone sizes are given selectively: once, few, many, or a class where the clone is expanded.

D gene	J gene	V gene	clone size	CDR3 protein	CDR3 DNA
.	TRBJ1-4	TRBV19	.	CASSRLGRVYEKLFF	TGTGCCAGTAGTCGCCTGGGCAGGGTGTATGAAAAACTGTTTTTT
.	TRBJ2-4	TRBV7-9	once	CASSNGQVNNIQYF	TGTGCCAGCTCAAACGGCCAGGTTAATAACATTCAGTACTTC
TRBD1	TRBJ1-3	TRBV5-4	.	CASSPGQGTAGNTIYF	TGTGCCAGCAGCCCAGGACAGGGCACCGCTGGAAACACCATATATTTT
.	TRBJ2-5	TRBV2	.	CASGGGDTQTQYF	TGTGCCAGCGGAGGGGGGGACACTCAGACCCAGTACTTC
TRBD2	TRBJ2-3	TRBV11-3	.	CASSFSGGAGDTQYF	TGTGCCAGCAGCTTTAGCGGGGGGGCCGGAGATACGCAGTATTTT
.	TRBJ1-2	TRBV29-1	.	CSVLAGRNYGYTF	TGCAGCGTCCTCGCGGGACGAAACTATGGCTACACCTTC
.	TRBJ1-2	TRBV5-8	once	CASSHRTYYGYTF	TGTGCCAGCAGCCACAGGACCTACTATGGCTACACCTTC
TRBD1	TRBJ1-2	TRBV27	.	CASSPRTGDGYTF	TGTGCCAGCAGTCCCCGGACAGGGGATGGCTACACCTTC
.	TRBJ1-4	TRBV9	.	CASSLQGRREEKLFF	TGTGCCAGCAGCTTACAGGGTCGGCGAGAAGAAAAACTGTTTTTT
TRBD1	TRBJ1-4	TRBV24-1	.	CATSDAGGSGEKLFF	TGTGCCACCAGTGATGCAGGGGGTTCGGGTGAAAAACTGTTTTTT
.	TRBJ2-5	TRBV18	.	CASSGSTERETQYF	TGTGCCAGCTCAGGCTCCACGGAGCGAGAGACCCAGTACTTC
TRBD1	TRBJ2-7	TRBV18	.	CASSHGQVPYEQYF	TGTGCCAGCTCTCACGGACAGGTTCCCTACGAGCAGTACTTC
TRBD1	TRBJ1-6	TRBV7-9	.	CASSLLPGQGTSYNSPLHF	TGTGCCAGCAGCTTACTCCCGGGACAGGGGACTTCCTATAATTCACCCCTCCACTTT
.	TRBJ2-7	TRBV12-3/TRBV12-4	.	CASSYGGVDEQYF	TGTGCCAGCAGTTACGGGGGTGTAGACGAGCAGTACTTC
.	TRBJ1-1	TRBV6-5	once	CASSYMEGHTEAFF	TGTGCCAGCAGTTACATGGAGGGGCACACTGAAGCTTTCTTT
TRBD1	TRBJ2-1	TRBV13	.	CASSMGQGAYNEQFF	TGTGCCAGCAGCATGGGACAGGGGGCCTACAATGAGCAGTTCTTC
.	TRBJ1-5	TRBV19	.	CASNLGGQPQHF	TGTGCCAGTAATCTCGGGGGTCAGCCCCAGCATTTT
.	TRBJ1-3	TRBV27	.	CASSSHLSGNTIYF	TGTGCCAGCAGTTCACACCTCTCTGGAAACACCATATATTTT
TRBD1	TRBJ1-6	TRBV3-1/TRBV3-2	.	CASSHRGQDSPLHF	TGTGCCAGCAGCCACAGGGGGCAGGATTCACCCCTCCACTTT
.	TRBJ2-3	TRBV28	few	CASSLPSTDTQYF	TGTGCCAGCAGTTTACCTAGCACAGATACGCAGTATTTT
.	TRBJ1-5	TRBV28	.	CASSFRGVQPQHF	TGTGCCAGCAGTTTCCGGGGAGTTCAGCCCCAGCATTTT
.	TRBJ2-7	TRBV29-1	.	CSGGTAYEQYF	TGCAGCGGCGGGACAGCCTACGAGCAGTACTTC
.	TRBJ1-4	TRBV6-1	.	CASSEYEGGEKLFF	TGTGCCAGCAGTGAATATGAGGGAGGAGAAAAACTGTTTTTT
.	TRBJ1-6	TRBV27	.	CASSREPGSNSPLHF	TGTGCCAGCAGTCGGGAGCCGGGATCAAATTCACCCCTCCACTTT
.	TRBJ1-2	TRBV5-1	few	CASRLQGNNYGYTF	TGCGCCAGCAGGCTACAGGGAAATAACTATGGCTACACCTTC
.	TRBJ1-5	TRBV3-1/TRBV3-2	few	CASSQDIDQPQHF	TGTGCCAGCAGCCAAGATATCGATCAGCCCCAGCATTTT
TRBD1	TRBJ1-5	TRBV10-3	.	CAISRQGGQPQHF	TGTGCCATCAGCCGACAGGGGGGTCAGCCCCAGCATTTT
TRBD2	TRBJ2-3	TRBV28	few	CASSSRGTSGTSTDTQYF	TGTGCCAGCAGTTCACGCGGGACTAGCGGAACTAGCACAGATACGCAGTATTTT
TRBD1	TRBJ1-5	TRBV2	few	CASAWTGPSNQPQHF	TGTGCCAGCGCCTGGACAGGGCCTAGCAATCAGCCCCAGCATTTT
.	TRBJ1-1	TRBV7-2	.	CASSLRGMNTEAFF	TGTGCCAGCAGCTTAAGGGGGATGAACACTGAAGCTTTCTTT
.	TRBJ1-1	TRBV4-1	.	CASSQETDTEAFF	TGCGCCAGCAGCCAGGAGACGGACACTGAAGCTTTCTTT
TRBD2	TRBJ2-3	TRBV7-9	.	CASSLGTSGGIADTQYF	TGTGCCAGCAGCTTAGGGACTAGCGGGGGCATCGCAGATACGCAGTATTTT
.	TRBJ1-1	TRBV28	.	CASRTSTGIGNTEAFF	TGTGCCAGCAGAACCTCAACAGGAATCGGGAACACTGAAGCTTTCTTT
TRBD1	TRBJ1-5	TRBV19	.	CASTPTGGRNQPQHF	TGTGCCAGTACCCCGACAGGGGGCCGCAATCAGCCCCAGCATTTT
.	TRBJ1-5	TRBV11-2	.	CASSSGVHQPQHF	TGTGCCAGCAGCTCAGGGGTGCATCAGCCCCAGCATTTT
.	TRBJ1-2	TRBV28	.	CASSSGNWANGYTF	TGTGCCAGCAGTTCAGGGAATTGGGCGAATGGCTACACCTTC
TRBD1	TRBJ1-4	TRBV5-1	few	CASSPTGGRGKLFF	TGCGCCAGCAGCCCGACAGGGGGCCGAGGTAAACTGTTTTTT
.	TRBJ2-5	TRBV2	.	CASSVRGYETQYF	TGTGCCAGCAGTGTACGAGGGTATGAGACCCAGTACTTC
.	TRBJ2-1	TRBV7-8	.	CASSTRGRVYNEQFF	TGTGCCAGCAGCACACGAGGCAGGGTTTACAATGAGCAGTTCTTC
TRBD2	TRBJ2-7	TRBV7-9	.	CASSFFGGGAYEQYF	TGTGCCAGCAGCTTTTTCGGCGGGGGGGCCTACGAGCAGTACTTC
.	TRBJ2-2	TRBV5-1	.	CASSLPRVTGELFF	TGCGCCAGCAGCTTGCCCCGGGTGACCGGGGAGCTGTTTTTT
TRBD1	TRBJ1-2	TRBV5-6	few	CASSLTGVINFDYGYTF	TGTGCCAGCAGCCTGACAGGGGTCATCAACTTTGACTATGGCTACACCTTC
TRBD1	TRBJ1-1	TRBV5-1	.	CASRPTGAYTEAFF	TGCGCCAGCAGACCCACAGGGGCGTACACTGAAGCTTTCTTT
TRBD2	TRBJ2-5	TRBV29-1	.	CSVELLAGYQETQYF	TGCAGCGTTGAACTCTTAGCGGGGTACCAAGAGACCCAGTACTTC
TRBD1	TRBJ1-1	TRBV19	few	CASSIPGGNTEAFF	TGTGCCAGTAGTATCCCAGGGGGGAACACTGAAGCTTTCTTT
TRBD1	TRBJ2-7	TRBV7-8	.	CASSVDRSSEQYF	TGTGCCAGCAGCGTGGACAGGTCCTCCGAGCAGTACTTC
.	TRBJ2-2	TRBV5-1	.	CASSPGQNTGELFF	TGCGCCAGCAGCCCGGGACAGAACACCGGGGAGCTGTTTTTT
TRBD2	TRBJ2-3	TRBV5-6	.	CASSWGLGPTDTQYF	TGTGCCAGCAGCTGGGGACTAGGGCCCACAGATACGCAGTATTTT
TRBD1	TRBJ1-1	TRBV11-2	.	CASSLVPGQGKGAFF	TGTGCCAGCAGCTTGGTTCCGGGACAGGGGAAGGGAGCTTTCTTT
.	TRBJ1-4	TRBV9	.	CASSVAPGFAQDELFF	TGTGCCAGCAGCGTAGCTCCAGGGTTCGCGCAGGATGAACTGTTTTTT
TRBD1	TRBJ1-1	TRBV6-5	.	CASSQPGGTEAFF	TGTGCCAGCAGTCAACCAGGGGGAACTGAAGCTTTCTTT
.	TRBJ1-6	TRBV4-2	.	CASSQGPLEANYNSPLHF	TGTGCCAGCAGCCAAGGGCCCCTGGAGGCAAACTATAATTCACCCCTCCACTTT
TRBD2	TRBJ2-1	TRBV19	once	CASSIELAGSSYNEQFF	TGTGCCAGTAGTATAGAGCTAGCGGGGAGCTCCTACAATGAGCAGTTCTTC
TRBD1	TRBJ1-5	TRBV4-1	.	CASSRTGETQPQHF	TGCGCCAGCAGCCGAACAGGGGAGACTCAGCCCCAGCATTTT
.	TRBJ2-2	TRBV5-4	.	CASSRMGGGLNTGELFF	TGTGCCAGCAGCCGAATGGGCGGGGGCCTGAACACCGGGGAGCTGTTTTTT
.	TRBJ1-1	TRBV28	once	CASSLREWVNTEAFF	TGTGCCAGCAGTTTAAGGGAGTGGGTGAACACTGAAGCTTTCTTT
.	TRBJ1-3	TRBV6-5	.	CASRFQGSGNTIYF	TGTGCCAGCAGATTCCAGGGAAGCGGAAACACCATATATTTT
.	TRBJ1-3	TRBV30	few	CAWSPSGDRNTIYF	TGTGCCTGGAGTCCCTCGGGGGACCGAAACACCATATATTTT
TRBD1	TRBJ1-2	TRBV7-8	.	CASSLDLGGSDYGYTF	TGTGCCAGCAGCTTAGATCTAGGGGGCAGTGACTATGGCTACACCTTC